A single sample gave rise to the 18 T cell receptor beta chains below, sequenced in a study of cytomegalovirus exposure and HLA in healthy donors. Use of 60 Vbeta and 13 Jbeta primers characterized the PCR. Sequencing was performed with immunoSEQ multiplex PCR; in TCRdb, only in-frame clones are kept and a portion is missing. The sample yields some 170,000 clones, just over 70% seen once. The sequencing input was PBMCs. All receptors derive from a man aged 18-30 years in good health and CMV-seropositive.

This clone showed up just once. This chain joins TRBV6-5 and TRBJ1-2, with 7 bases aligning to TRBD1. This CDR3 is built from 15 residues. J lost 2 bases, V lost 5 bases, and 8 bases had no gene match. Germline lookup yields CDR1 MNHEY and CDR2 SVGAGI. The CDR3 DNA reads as TGTGCCAGCAGTGCCCACAGGACAGGCAACTATGGCTACACCTTC. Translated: CASSAHRTGNYGYTF.

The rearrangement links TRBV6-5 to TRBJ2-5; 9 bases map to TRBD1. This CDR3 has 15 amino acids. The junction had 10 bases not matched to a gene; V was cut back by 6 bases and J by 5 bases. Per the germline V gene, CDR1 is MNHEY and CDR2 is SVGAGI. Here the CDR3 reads CASRHTAGTGETQYF. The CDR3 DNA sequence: TGTGCCAGCAGACACACGGCAGGGACAGGGGAGACCCAGTACTTC.

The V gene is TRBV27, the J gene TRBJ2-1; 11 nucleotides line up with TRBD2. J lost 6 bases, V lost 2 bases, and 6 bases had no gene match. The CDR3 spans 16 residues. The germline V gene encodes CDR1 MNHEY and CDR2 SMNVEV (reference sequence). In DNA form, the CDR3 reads TGTGCCAGCAGTTTACACCCTAGCGGGGGGCCCAATGAGCAGTTCTTC. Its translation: CASSLHPSGGPNEQFF.

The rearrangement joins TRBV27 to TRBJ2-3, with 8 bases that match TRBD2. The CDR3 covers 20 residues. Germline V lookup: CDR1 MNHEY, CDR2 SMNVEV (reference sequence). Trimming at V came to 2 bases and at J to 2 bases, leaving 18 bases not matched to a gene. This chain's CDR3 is CASSLKGRGTSGGSTDTQYF. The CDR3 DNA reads TGTGCCAGCAGTTTAAAGGGTCGGGGAACTAGCGGAGGCTCCACAGATACGCAGTATTTT.

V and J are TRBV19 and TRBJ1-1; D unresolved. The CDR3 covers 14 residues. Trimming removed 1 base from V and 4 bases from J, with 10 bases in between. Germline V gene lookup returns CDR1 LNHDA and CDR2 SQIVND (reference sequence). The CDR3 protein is CASSIGGKITEAFF. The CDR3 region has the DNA TGTGCCAGTAGTATAGGAGGGAAGATCACTGAAGCTTTCTTT.

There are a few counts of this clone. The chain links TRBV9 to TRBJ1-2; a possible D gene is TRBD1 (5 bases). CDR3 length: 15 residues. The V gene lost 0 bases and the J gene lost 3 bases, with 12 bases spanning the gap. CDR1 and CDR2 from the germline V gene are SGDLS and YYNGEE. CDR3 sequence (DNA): TGTGCCAGCAGCGTAGACCCAGGGAACTACTATGGCTACACCTTC. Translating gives CASSVDPGNYYGYTF.

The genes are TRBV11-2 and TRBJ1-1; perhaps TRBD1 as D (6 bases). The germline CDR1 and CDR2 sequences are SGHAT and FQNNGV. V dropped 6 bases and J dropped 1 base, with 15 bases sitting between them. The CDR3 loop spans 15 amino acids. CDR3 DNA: TGTGCCAGCAGTCTTCTGGGACATCAGAACACTGAAGCTTTCTTT. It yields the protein CASSLLGHQNTEAFF.

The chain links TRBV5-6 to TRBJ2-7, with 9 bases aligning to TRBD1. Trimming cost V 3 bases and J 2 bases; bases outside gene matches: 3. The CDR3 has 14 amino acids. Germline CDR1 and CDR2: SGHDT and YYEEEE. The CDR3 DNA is TGTGCCAGCAGCTCATGGGACAGGGCCTACGAGCAGTACGTC. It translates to CASSSWDRAYEQYV.

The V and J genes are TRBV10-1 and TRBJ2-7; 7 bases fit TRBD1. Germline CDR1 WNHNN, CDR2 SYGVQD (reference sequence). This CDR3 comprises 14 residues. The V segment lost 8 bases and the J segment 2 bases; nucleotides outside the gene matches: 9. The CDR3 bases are TGCGCCAGCCGGGACAGACCACTAGCCTACGAGCAGTACGTC. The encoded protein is CASRDRPLAYEQYV.

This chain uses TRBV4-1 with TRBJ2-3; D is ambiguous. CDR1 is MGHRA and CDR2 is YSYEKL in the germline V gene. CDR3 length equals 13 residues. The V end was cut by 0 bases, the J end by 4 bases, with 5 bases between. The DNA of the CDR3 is TGCGCCAGCAGCCAAGAGGCCCCAGATACGCAGTATTTT. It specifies CASSQEAPDTQYF.

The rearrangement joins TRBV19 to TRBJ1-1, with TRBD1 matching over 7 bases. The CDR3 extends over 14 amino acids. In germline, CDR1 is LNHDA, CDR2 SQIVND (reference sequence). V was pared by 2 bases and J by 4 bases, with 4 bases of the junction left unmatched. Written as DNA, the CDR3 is TGTGCCAGTAGTATAAGTAACAGGGGCACTGAAGCTTTCTTT. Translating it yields CASSISNRGTEAFF.

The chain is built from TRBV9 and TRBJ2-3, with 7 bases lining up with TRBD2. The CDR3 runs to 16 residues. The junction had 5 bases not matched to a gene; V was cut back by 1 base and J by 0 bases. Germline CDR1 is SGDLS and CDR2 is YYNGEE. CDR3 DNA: TGTGCCAGCAGCGTACTCGCGGGGGAGAGCACAGATACGCAGTATTTT. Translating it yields CASSVLAGESTDTQYF.

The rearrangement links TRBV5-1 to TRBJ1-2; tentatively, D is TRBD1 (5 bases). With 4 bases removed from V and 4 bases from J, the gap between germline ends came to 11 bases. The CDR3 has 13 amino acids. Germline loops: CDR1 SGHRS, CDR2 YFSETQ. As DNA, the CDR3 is TGCGCCAGCAGCCGCGGGACGGGCTATGGCTACACCTTC. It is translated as CASSRGTGYGYTF.

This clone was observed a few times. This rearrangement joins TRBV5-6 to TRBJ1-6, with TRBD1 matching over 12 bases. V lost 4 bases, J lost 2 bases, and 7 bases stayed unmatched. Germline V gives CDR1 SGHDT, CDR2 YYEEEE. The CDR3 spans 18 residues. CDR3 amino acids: CASSLGTGGGTYNSPLHF. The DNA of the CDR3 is TGTGCCAGCAGCCTAGGGACAGGGGGCGGCACCTATAATTCACCCCTCCACTTT. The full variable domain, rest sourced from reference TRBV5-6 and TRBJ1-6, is DAGVTQSPTHLIKTRGQQVTLRCSPKSGHDTVSWYQQALGQGPQFIFQYYEEEERQRGNFPDRFSGHQFPNYSSELNVNALLLGDSALYLCASSLGTGGGTYNSPLHFGNGTRLTVT.

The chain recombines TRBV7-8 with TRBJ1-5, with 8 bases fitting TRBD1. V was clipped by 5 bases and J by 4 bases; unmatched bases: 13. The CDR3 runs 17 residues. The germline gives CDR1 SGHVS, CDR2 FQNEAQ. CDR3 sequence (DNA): TGTGCCAGCAGCCCACGATTTCTAGACAGGGGAAATCAGCCCCAGCATTTT. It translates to CASSPRFLDRGNQPQHF. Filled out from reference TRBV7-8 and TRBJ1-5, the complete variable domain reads GAGVSQSPRYKVAKRGQDVALRCDPISGHVSLFWYQQALGQGPEFLTYFQNEAQLDKSGLPSDRFFAERPEGSVSTLKIQRTQQEDSAVYLCASSPRFLDRGNQPQHFGDGTRLSIL.

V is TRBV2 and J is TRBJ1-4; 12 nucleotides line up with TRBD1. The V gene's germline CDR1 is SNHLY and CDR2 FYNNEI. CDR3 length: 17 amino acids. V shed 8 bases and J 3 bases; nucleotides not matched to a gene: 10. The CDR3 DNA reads TGTGCCAGCGGCGATCGGGACAGGGGGCAGGCTAATGAAAAACTGTTTTTT. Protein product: CASGDRDRGQANEKLFF.

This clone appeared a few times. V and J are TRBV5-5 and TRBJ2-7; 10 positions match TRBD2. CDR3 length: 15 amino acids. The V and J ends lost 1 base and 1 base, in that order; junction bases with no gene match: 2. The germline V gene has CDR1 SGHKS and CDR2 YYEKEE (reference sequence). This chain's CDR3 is CASSLLAGASYEQYV. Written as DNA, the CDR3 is TGTGCCAGCAGCTTGCTAGCGGGAGCTTCCTACGAGCAGTACGTC.

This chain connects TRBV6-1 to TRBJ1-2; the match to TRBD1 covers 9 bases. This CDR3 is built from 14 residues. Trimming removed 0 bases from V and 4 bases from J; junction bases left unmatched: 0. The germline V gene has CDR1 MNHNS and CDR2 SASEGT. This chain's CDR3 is CASSEAGQGYGYTF. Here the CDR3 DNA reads TGTGCCAGCAGTGAAGCGGGACAGGGCTATGGCTACACCTTC.